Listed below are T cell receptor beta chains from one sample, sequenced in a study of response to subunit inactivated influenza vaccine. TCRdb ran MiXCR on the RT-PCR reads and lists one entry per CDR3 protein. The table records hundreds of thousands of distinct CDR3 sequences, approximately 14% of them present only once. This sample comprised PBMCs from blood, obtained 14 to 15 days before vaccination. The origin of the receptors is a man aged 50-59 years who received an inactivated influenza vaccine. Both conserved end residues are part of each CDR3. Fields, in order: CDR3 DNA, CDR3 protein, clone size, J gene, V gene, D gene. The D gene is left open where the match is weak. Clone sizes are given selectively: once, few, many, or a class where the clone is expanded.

DNA: TGTGCCAGCAGCCAAAAAGGACTAGCTACATTGGGCACAGATACGCAGTATTTT
CDR3: CASSQKGLATLGTDTQYF
size: NA
J: TRBJ2-3
V: TRBV3-1
D: TRBD2

DNA: TGTGCCACCAGCACGAGCGGGGGGGCGAGAGATACGCAGTATTTT
CDR3: CATSTSGGARDTQYF
size: NA
J: TRBJ2-3
V: TRBV15
D: TRBD2

DNA: TGCGCCAGCAGCGACGGGACAGGGGGCGCGTCTAGGGCTGAAGCTTTCTTT
CDR3: CASSDGTGGASRAEAFF
size: NA
J: TRBJ1-1
V: TRBV5-1
D: TRBD1

DNA: TGTGCCAGCAGTTTCTTATACCGCGGGACAGGGGGTAGGTCCTACAATGAGCAGTTCTTC
CDR3: CASSFLYRGTGGRSYNEQFF
size: few
J: TRBJ2-1
V: TRBV12-3/TRBV12-4
D: TRBD1

DNA: TGTGCCAGCAGCAAGGGACGGCTAGCGGAGCCTCTCCCCGAGCAGTACTTC
CDR3: CASSKGRLAEPLPEQYF
size: NA
J: TRBJ2-7
V: TRBV21-1
D: NA

DNA: TGCAGTGCCGCGGTGGGCAATCAGCCCCAGCATTTT
CDR3: CSAAVGNQPQHF
size: few
J: TRBJ1-5
V: TRBV20-1
D: NA

DNA: TGTGCCATCAGTGCCCCCACTAGCGGGAGACCAGGCACCGGGGAGCTGTTTTTT
CDR3: CAISAPTSGRPGTGELFF
size: NA
J: TRBJ2-2
V: TRBV10-3
D: TRBD2

DNA: TGTGCCACCAGCAGAGATCTCCAGGGGGCACTGGTCGAGCAGTACTTC
CDR3: CATSRDLQGALVEQYF
size: few
J: TRBJ2-7
V: TRBV15
D: TRBD1

DNA: TGTGCCAGCAGTTTATCGGCGGGGGGCACAGATACGCAGTATTTT
CDR3: CASSLSAGGTDTQYF
size: many
J: TRBJ2-3
V: TRBV27
D: TRBD2

DNA: TGTGCCAGCAGCCAAGCCGGGGATGAAGCTTTCTTT
CDR3: CASSQAGDEAFF
size: NA
J: TRBJ1-1
V: TRBV3-1
D: NA

DNA: TGCGCCAGCAGCTACCGGACAGGGCGGAACACTGAAGCTTTCTTT
CDR3: CASSYRTGRNTEAFF
size: NA
J: TRBJ1-1
V: TRBV5-1
D: TRBD1